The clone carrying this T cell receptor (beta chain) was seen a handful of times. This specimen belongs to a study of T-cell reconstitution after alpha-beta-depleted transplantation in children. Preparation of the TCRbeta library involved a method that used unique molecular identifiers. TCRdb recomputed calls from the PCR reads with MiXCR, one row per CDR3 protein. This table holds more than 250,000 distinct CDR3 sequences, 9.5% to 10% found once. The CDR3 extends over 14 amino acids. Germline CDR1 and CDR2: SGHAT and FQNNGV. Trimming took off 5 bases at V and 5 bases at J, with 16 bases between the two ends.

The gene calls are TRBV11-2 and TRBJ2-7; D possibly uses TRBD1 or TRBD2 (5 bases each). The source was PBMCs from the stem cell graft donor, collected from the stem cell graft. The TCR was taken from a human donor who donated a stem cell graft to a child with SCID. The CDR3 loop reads CASSRAQGVDEQYF. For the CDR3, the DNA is TGTGCCAGCAGCCGCGCGCAGGGAGTGGACGAGCAGTACTTC.